This T cell receptor beta chain was sequenced in a study of blood T cells in healthy people across ages. Germline lookup yields CDR1 SGHTA and CDR2 FQGNSA. The V and J ends lost 1 base and 6 bases, in that order; junction bases with no gene match: 8. This CDR3 spans 15 amino acids. For the second PCR, which ran for roughly 7 to 11 cycles, a sample-barcoded 5' primer and a J-beta primer mix were used. TCRdb re-called the 5' RACE reads with MiXCR, one entry per CDR3 protein. The sample has 600,000 or so distinct CDR3 sequences; about 28% are singletons. The sequence was obtained from an elderly woman in good health. The rearrangement joins TRBV7-2 to TRBJ2-7; the match to TRBD1 covers 8 bases. The material sequenced was blood. CDR3 sequence (DNA): TGTGCCAGCAGCTTAGGAGCAGGGGGCGCGTCCGAGCAGTACTTC. This codes for CASSLGAGGASEQYF. The whole variable domain, filled in from reference TRBV7-2 and TRBJ2-7, reads GAGVSQSPSNKVTEKGKDVELRCDPISGHTALYWYRQSLGQGLEFLIYFQGNSAPDKSGLPSDRFSAERTGGSVSTLTIQRTQQEDSAVYLCASSLGAGGASEQYFGPGTRLTVT.